These T cell receptor beta chains were read from a single sample in a study of T-cell reconstitution after alpha-beta-depleted transplantation in children. TCRdb fed the PCR reads into MiXCR, producing one record per CDR3 protein. The table has about 240,000 distinct CDR3 sequences, more than 20% seen once; the top ten hold less than 3.5%. The source was PBMCs, collected before TCRalphabeta/CD19-depleted stem cell transplant. These receptors were obtained from a girl between 2 and 10 years old with Fanconi anemia, due to receive a stem cell transplant. Each CDR3 is given with its conserved first and last residue. Each record gives: clone size, J gene, D gene, V gene, CDR3 protein, CDR3 DNA. D genes are given only for firm matches. Clone size is given for some rows only: seen once, a few or many times, or a class if the clone is expanded.

abundance: once; j_gene: TRBJ2-7; d_gene: -; v_gene: TRBV27; CDR3aa: CASSFRFQVGGEQYF; CDR3nt: TGTGCCAGCAGTTTTCGGTTCCAAGTCGGCGGCGAGCAGTACTTC
abundance: many; j_gene: TRBJ2-2; d_gene: -; v_gene: TRBV27; CDR3aa: CASRDTGELFF; CDR3nt: TGTGCCAGCAGGGACACCGGGGAGCTGTTTTTT
abundance: -; j_gene: TRBJ2-7; d_gene: TRBD2; v_gene: TRBV7-2; CDR3aa: CASSLVATSNYEQYF; CDR3nt: TGTGCCAGCAGCTTAGTCGCGACTAGCAACTACGAGCAGTACTTC
abundance: many; j_gene: TRBJ2-5; d_gene: TRBD2; v_gene: TRBV27; CDR3aa: CASSSTSVIAGKGETQYF; CDR3nt: TGTGCCAGCAGTTCTACCTCAGTCATAGCGGGAAAGGGGGAGACCCAGTACTTC
abundance: few; j_gene: TRBJ2-2; d_gene: TRBD2; v_gene: TRBV3-1; CDR3aa: CASNRRGGTNTGELFF; CDR3nt: TGTGCCAGCAACCGAAGGGGAGGGACGAACACCGGGGAGCTGTTTTTT
abundance: many; j_gene: TRBJ2-7; d_gene: -; v_gene: TRBV29-1; CDR3aa: CSVGSAAYEQYF; CDR3nt: TGCAGCGTTGGGTCTGCGGCCTACGAGCAGTACTTC
abundance: many; j_gene: TRBJ2-7; d_gene: TRBD2; v_gene: TRBV29-1; CDR3aa: CSVVIWREVAEQYF; CDR3nt: TGCAGCGTTGTAATTTGGCGGGAGGTTGCTGAGCAGTACTTC
abundance: -; j_gene: TRBJ2-7; d_gene: TRBD2; v_gene: TRBV5-1; CDR3aa: CASSLGPGGLDEQYF; CDR3nt: TGCGCCAGCAGCTTGGGACCGGGGGGGCTCGACGAGCAGTACTTC
abundance: few; j_gene: TRBJ2-7; d_gene: -; v_gene: TRBV5-1; CDR3aa: CASSLVVSYYEQYF; CDR3nt: TGCGCCAGCAGCTTGGTAGTCTCCTACTACGAGCAGTACTTC
abundance: -; j_gene: TRBJ2-3; d_gene: -; v_gene: TRBV10-3; CDR3aa: CAISESRPELDTQYF; CDR3nt: TGTGCCATCAGTGAGTCTCGGCCAGAGTTAGATACGCAGTATTTT
abundance: many; j_gene: TRBJ2-7; d_gene: TRBD2; v_gene: TRBV12-3/TRBV12-4; CDR3aa: CASSFLAGVSYEQYF; CDR3nt: TGTGCCAGCAGTTTTCTAGCGGGAGTCTCCTACGAGCAGTACTTC
abundance: -; j_gene: TRBJ1-2; d_gene: -; v_gene: TRBV29-1; CDR3aa: CSGDLGIDGYTF; CDR3nt: TGCAGCGGGGATTTGGGTATCGATGGCTACACCTTC
abundance: -; j_gene: TRBJ2-7; d_gene: TRBD2; v_gene: TRBV20-1; CDR3aa: CSAREPSGYYEQYF; CDR3nt: TGCAGTGCTAGAGAGCCTAGCGGGTACTACGAGCAGTACTTC
abundance: many; j_gene: TRBJ1-1; d_gene: -; v_gene: TRBV29-1; CDR3aa: CSVRKGAEAFF; CDR3nt: TGCAGCGTTAGGAAGGGGGCTGAAGCTTTCTTT
abundance: -; j_gene: TRBJ2-7; d_gene: TRBD2; v_gene: TRBV20-1; CDR3aa: CSARIAGEPYEQYF; CDR3nt: TGCAGTGCTAGAATAGCGGGAGAACCCTACGAGCAGTACTTC
abundance: few; j_gene: TRBJ2-7; d_gene: -; v_gene: TRBV29-1; CDR3aa: CSVVVRDFSYEQYF; CDR3nt: TGCAGCGTTGTAGTCCGGGACTTCTCCTACGAGCAGTACTTC
abundance: few; j_gene: TRBJ2-3; d_gene: -; v_gene: TRBV29-1; CDR3aa: CSVGLLATDTQYF; CDR3nt: TGCAGCGTTGGATTGCTAGCGACAGATACGCAGTATTTT
abundance: many; j_gene: TRBJ2-7; d_gene: TRBD1; v_gene: TRBV12-3/TRBV12-4; CDR3aa: CASSRTGGNYEQYF; CDR3nt: TGTGCCAGCAGTCGGACAGGGGGCAACTACGAGCAGTACTTC
abundance: many; j_gene: TRBJ2-3; d_gene: TRBD1; v_gene: TRBV20-1; CDR3aa: CSARWGTGGGLSTDTQYF; CDR3nt: TGCAGTGCTAGATGGGGGACAGGGGGCGGTTTAAGCACAGATACGCAGTATTTT